This T cell receptor (beta chain) was sequenced in a study of blood T cell repertoires in COVID-19. Study-wide background: PBMCs, B-cell-depleted T cells, or T cells provided the cDNA or gDNA that made up the material.

This clone occurred once. At the DNA level, this CDR3 is encoded by other sequences in the same sample as well. With 0 bases removed from V and 0 bases from J, the gap between germline ends came to 7 bases. The germline V gene has CDR1 SGHNT and CDR2 YYREEE (reference sequence). The CDR3 has 15 residues. Some clones are missing from TCRdb's copy, which holds only in-frame ones; the method was immunoSEQ multiplex PCR. The sample has 35,000 to 45,000 clones, approximately 85% seen once. The TCR comes from an elderly woman with acute or convalescent COVID-19. The sequenced material came from peripheral blood. V and J are TRBV5-4 and TRBJ2-1; tentative D call: TRBD2 (5 bases). CDR3: CASSLEGGSYNEQFF. In DNA form, the CDR3 reads TGTGCCAGCAGCTTGGAAGGAGGCTCCTACAATGAGCAGTTCTTC.